The 8 T cell receptor beta chains presented below share a single source sample, sequenced in a study of blood T cells in healthy people across ages. The second PCR ran about 6 to 12 cycles with a sample-barcoded 5' primer and J-beta primers. TCRdb processed the 5' RACE reads anew with MiXCR; each CDR3 protein has one entry. The sample consists of over a million distinct CDR3 sequences, roughly 24% of them appearing once. This sample was also put to use in a study of T cells of mothers and their children.

The sample was blood. Receptors were obtained from a girl under 10 years old in good health.

In this sample, this clonotype turned up a few times. This chain uses TRBV28 with TRBJ2-5; D call uncertain. The last part of the DNA fits TRBJ2-7 better; the J call may be wrong. CDR1 and CDR2 from the germline V gene are MDHEN and SYDVKM. The CDR3 totals 16 residues. The CDR3 is CASRSPSGRRSDEQYF. CDR3 sequence (DNA): TGTGCCAGCAGATCACCCTCCGGACGCCGGTCGGACGAGCAGTACTTC.

The chain employs TRBV29-1 and TRBJ1-1; TRBD1 might be the D (5 bases). The V end was cut by 4 bases, the J end by 5 bases, with 14 bases between. The length of the CDR3 is 13 residues. Germline CDR1 SQVTM, CDR2 ANQGSEA. The CDR3 region has the DNA TGCAGCGTTGTAAGGGGAAGGGGTACTGAAGCTTTCTTT. Encoded protein: CSVVRGRGTEAFF.

The rearrangement uses TRBV27 and TRBJ2-6, with unresolved D. Germline assignment: CDR1 MNHEY and CDR2 SMNVEV (reference sequence). Trimming took 8 bases from V and 0 from J, leaving 11 bases between them. The CDR3 is 15 amino acids. CDR3 protein: CASSEYLSGANVLTF. The DNA of the CDR3 is TGTGCCAGCTCCGAATACCTCTCTGGGGCCAACGTCCTGACTTTC.

The rearrangement links TRBV3-1 to TRBJ2-1; 11 bases match TRBD2. V gave up 5 bases and J gave up 3 bases; unmatched junction bases: 15. This CDR3 has 19 residues. The germline CDR1 and CDR2 sequences are LGHDT and YNNKEL (reference sequence). CDR3 DNA: TGTGCCAGCAGCTTTCCGACTAGCGGGACAGACCCCGACTACAATGAGCAGTTCTTC. Its translation is CASSFPTSGTDPDYNEQFF.

The rearrangement links TRBV15 to TRBJ1-4; D not resolved. V was trimmed by 0 bases and J by 1 base, leaving 6 bases between them. The CDR3 spans 15 residues. The germline CDR1 and CDR2 sequences are LNHNV and YYDKDF (reference sequence). The CDR3 sequence: CATSRDLVTNEKLFF. The CDR3 region has the DNA TGTGCCACCAGCAGAGATCTGGTAACTAATGAAAAACTGTTTTTT.

The V gene is TRBV6-6, the J gene TRBJ1-1; D call uncertain. Trimming pared 6 bases from V and 4 bases from J, leaving 15 bases between. Germline CDR1 reads MNHNY; CDR2 reads SVGAGI (reference sequence). The CDR3 has 14 residues. CDR3 region: CASSPPQFGTEAFF. The CDR3 coding sequence is TGTGCCAGCAGCCCTCCACAGTTTGGCACTGAAGCTTTCTTT.

This clonotype was seen a handful of times. This CDR3 reads CATQGNIYEQYF. The CDR3 coding sequence is TGTGCCACTCAGGGAAACATCTACGAGCAGTACTTC. The genes are TRBV6-2 or TRBV6-3 and TRBJ2-7; TRBD1 is a possible D gene (5 bases). V lost 10 bases to trimming and J lost 3 bases, with 13 bases between them. Germline CDR1 MNHEY, CDR2 SVGEGT. This CDR3 is 12 amino acids long.

This clonotype turned up a few times. The CDR3 DNA reads TGTGCCAGAAGGGGGGCCAACGTCCTGACTTTC. Its translation is CARRGANVLTF. The chain couples TRBV21-1 to TRBJ2-6. TRBV21-1 is marked as a pseudogene. The CDR3 length is 11 residues.